This passage covers 18 T cell receptor beta chains from one sample sequenced in a study of CD8+ T cells in alopecia areata (dated by TCRdb to the late 2010s). The library came from the immunoSEQ multiplex PCR assay. RNA was extracted from all samples and reverse transcribed into cDNA, which served as template for TCR sequencing. TCRdb stores this immuneACCESS table with in-frame sequences only. Part of the clones is absent; in the studies checked, under half of the shortfall reflects unresolved V genes, and no reason is known for the rest. A total of over 150,000 clones appear in this sample, about 56% of them only once. The top ten constitute around 5.1% of the sample. Sequencing input: CD8+ T cells sorted from blood. These receptors originate from a human donor in good health.

The table lists this clone with many counts. V is TRBV4-1 and J is TRBJ1-2; a weak D match, TRBD1 (6 bases). Germline loops: CDR1 MGHRA, CDR2 YSYEKL. The length of the CDR3 is 16 residues. V was trimmed by 0 bases and J by 5 bases, leaving 16 bases between them. The CDR3 region is CASSQEQGGVWYGYTF. CDR3 nucleotide sequence: TGCGCCAGCAGCCAAGAGCAAGGGGGGGTATGGTATGGCTACACCTTC.

CDR3 sequence reads: CASSLDVTGGADIQYF. CDR3 nucleotides: TGTGCCAGCAGCTTAGACGTCACAGGGGGGGCGGACATTCAGTACTTC. This chain links TRBV11-2 with TRBJ2-4, with a tentative D call TRBD1 (8 bases). The CDR3 loop spans 16 amino acids. The germline V gene has CDR1 SGHAT and CDR2 FQNNGV. V was cut by 0 bases and J by 8 bases, with 17 bases left in between.

The genes are TRBV29-1 and TRBJ2-7, with TRBD2 matching 8 bases. Trimming took 3 bases from V and 2 from J; bases not matched to a gene: 18. This CDR3 comprises 18 residues. Germline V lookup: CDR1 SQVTM, CDR2 ANQGSEA. CDR3 sequence: CSVERPPHLAGGTYEQYF. DNA for the CDR3: TGCAGCGTTGAGAGACCCCCCCATCTGGCGGGGGGCACCTACGAGCAGTACTTC.

A few counts support this clone. The V gene is TRBV19, the J gene TRBJ1-2; D remains unclear. The germline V gene has CDR1 LNHDA and CDR2 SQIVND (reference sequence). The CDR3 has 12 amino acids. Trimming pared 6 bases from V and 2 bases from J, leaving 7 bases between. This CDR3 is CASSRGNYGYTF. CDR3 bases: TGTGCCAGTAGCCGAGGGAACTATGGCTACACCTTC.

This clone was found a few times. The chain is built from TRBV27 and TRBJ1-1; tentative D call: TRBD1 (5 bases). The CDR3 totals 11 residues. The germline gives CDR1 MNHEY, CDR2 SMNVEV (reference sequence). V was shortened by 5 bases and J by 7 bases, with 8 bases between the two germline ends. In DNA form, the CDR3 reads TGTGCCAGCAGTCGGGGGGATGAAGCTTTCTTT. This codes for CASSRGDEAFF.

The chain has TRBV13 and TRBJ2-1, with D maybe TRBD2 (6 bases). Germline V gene data show CDR1 as PRHDT and CDR2 as FYEKMQ (reference sequence). The CDR3 contains 16 residues. Trimming removed 5 bases at V and 2 bases at J, with 16 bases between. CDR3 loop: CASSPVLGGAYNEQFF. The CDR3 bases are TGTGCCAGCAGCCCCGTGTTGGGGGGAGCCTACAATGAGCAGTTCTTC.

The chain couples TRBV7-6 to TRBJ2-7; D is possibly TRBD1 (6 bases). In germline, CDR1 is SGHVS, CDR2 FNYEAQ. Trimming shortened V by 1 base and J by 2 bases, and 12 bases separated the two germline ends. The length of the CDR3 is 15 residues. The CDR3 region has the DNA TGTGCCAGCAGCTTAGAGGTGGGGGCGACCTACGAGCAGTACTTC. Translation gives CASSLEVGATYEQYF.

The genes are TRBV9 and TRBJ2-3; the D gene is possibly TRBD2 (6 bases). Germline V gene data show CDR1 as SGDLS and CDR2 as YYNGEE. V was shortened by 4 bases and J by 1 base, with 13 bases between the two germline ends. The CDR3 length is 15 residues. This CDR3 is CASSPDPGGTDTQYF. The CDR3 coding sequence is TGTGCCAGCAGCCCAGACCCGGGGGGCACAGATACGCAGTATTTT.

This clone appeared a few times. This chain links TRBV4-1 with TRBJ1-2; D is possibly TRBD1 (6 bases). Germline assignment: CDR1 MGHRA and CDR2 YSYEKL. The CDR3 runs 16 residues. Trimming stripped 3 bases from V and 2 bases from J, with 16 bases between. CDR3 protein: CASSHPGQQGNYGYTF. CDR3 coding DNA: TGCGCCAGCAGCCACCCCGGACAGCAAGGGAACTATGGCTACACCTTC.

The chain combines TRBV4-1 with TRBJ2-5; D perhaps matches TRBD2 (5 bases). CDR3 length equals 17 residues. Germline CDR1 reads MGHRA; CDR2 reads YSYEKL. Between the trimmed V and J ends, which lost 2 bases and 5 bases, there was a span of 21 bases. The DNA of the CDR3 is TGCGCCAGCAGCCAAACCTTTGGGAGACCCTCATGGGAGACCCAGTACTTC. The encoded protein is CASSQTFGRPSWETQYF.

The count of this clone is one. J is TRBJ2-7 and V is TRBV27; the match to TRBD1 covers 7 bases. V was pared by 6 bases and J by 3 bases, with 8 bases of the junction left unmatched. CDR1 is MNHEY and CDR2 is SMNVEV in the germline V gene (reference sequence). The CDR3 contains 14 residues. In DNA, the CDR3 is TGTGCCAGCAGCCCCGGGACAGTATTCTACGAGCAGTACTTC. Translating gives CASSPGTVFYEQYF.

This clone was seen once. V usage is TRBV15 and J usage is TRBJ1-1; D not certain. Germline-derived CDR1 and CDR2 are LNHNV and YYDKDF (reference sequence). Trimming left V 0 bases short and J 0 bases short, with 8 bases between. The CDR3 contains 15 residues. The CDR3, as DNA: TGTGCCACCAGCAGAGAGTGGCAGGTGAACACTGAAGCTTTCTTT. Amino acids: CATSREWQVNTEAFF. The full variable domain, its missing parts supplied by reference TRBV15 and TRBJ1-1, is DAMVIQNPRYQVTQFGKPVTLSCSQTLNHNVMYWYQQKSSQAPKLLFHYYDKDFNNEADTPDNFQSRRPNTSFCFLDIRSPGLGDTAMYLCATSREWQVNTEAFFGQGTRLTVV.

The CDR3 DNA follows: TGTGCCAGCTTTCAAGCGGCAAGCTCCTACAATGAGCAGTTCTTC. It translates to CASFQAASSYNEQFF. V gene TRBV28 combines with J gene TRBJ2-1; possibly TRBD2 for D (5 bases). Germline V CDR1 and CDR2: MDHEN, SYDVKM. The CDR3 length is 15 residues. Trimming took off 8 bases at V and 0 bases at J, with 14 bases between the two ends. Full variable domain (remainder filled in from reference TRBV28 and TRBJ2-1): DVKVTQSSRYLVKRTGEKVFLECVQDMDHENMFWYRQDPGLGLRLIYFSYDVKMKEKGDIPEGYSVSREKKERFSLILESASTNQTSMYLCASFQAASSYNEQFFGPGTRLTVL.

V is TRBV11-1 and J is TRBJ2-7; weak D call: TRBD1 (5 bases). Trimming removed 4 bases at V and 5 bases at J, with 9 bases between. CDR3 length: 12 residues. CDR1 is SGHAT, CDR2 FQDESV, per germline (reference sequence). The CDR3 reads CASSYQQDEQYF. CDR3 in DNA: TGTGCCAGCAGCTACCAACAGGACGAGCAGTACTTC.

This chain connects TRBV4-1 to TRBJ2-2; 10 bases are a match to TRBD1. This CDR3 has 17 amino acids. After removal of 0 bases from V and 5 bases from J, the junction contained 6 bases not matched to a gene. Germline CDR1 reads MGHRA; CDR2 reads YSYEKL. The CDR3 loop reads CASSQDWTGGETGELFF. As DNA, the CDR3 is TGCGCCAGCAGCCAAGACTGGACAGGGGGTGAGACCGGGGAGCTGTTTTTT.

The chain recombines TRBV5-1 with TRBJ2-7, with 8 bases aligning to TRBD2. The germline V gene encodes CDR1 SGHRS and CDR2 YFSETQ. The CDR3 has 15 amino acids. The V and J ends lost 3 bases and 7 bases, in that order; junction bases with no gene match: 12. Here the CDR3 reads CASSYLGTSFEEQYF. For the CDR3, the DNA is TGCGCCAGCAGCTACCTCGGGACTAGTTTTGAAGAGCAGTACTTC.

In the case of this clone: The sample holds other DNA sequences that translate to the same CDR3. This rearrangement joins TRBV9 to TRBJ2-7; D is uncertain. The germline V gene has CDR1 SGDLS and CDR2 YYNGEE. The ends were cut back, 3 bases at V and 2 bases at J, with 9 bases in the middle. This CDR3 is 13 amino acids long. CDR3: CASSGLGAYEQYF. Written as DNA, the CDR3 is TGTGCCAGCAGCGGACTTGGGGCCTACGAGCAGTACTTC.

The rearrangement joins TRBV7-8 to TRBJ2-1; a weak D match, TRBD1 (5 bases). Trimming took off 1 base at V and 6 bases at J, with 10 bases between the two ends. Germline CDR1 reads SGHVS; CDR2 reads FQNEAQ. CDR3 length equals 14 residues. The CDR3 here is CASSLEGHINEQFF. The CDR3 DNA reads TGTGCCAGCAGCTTAGAAGGACACATCAATGAGCAGTTCTTC.